The present entry profiles one TCR beta chain with its context. The antigen is unknown. Every isolated RNA sample was fully reverse transcribed, so sequencing captured expressed TCRB transcripts. This table comes from immunoSEQ multiplex PCR, and its TCRdb copy is limited to in-frame clones, with some not included. The sample holds over 150,000 clones; under 9.5% are singletons and the top ten take under 0.55%. This CDR3 has 18 amino acids. CDR1 is SGHAT, CDR2 FQNNGV, per germline. V dropped 3 bases and J dropped 6; count of bases not matched to a gene: 9. The record originates from a study of beta chain features in type 1 diabetes. Across the whole study: Examination spanned over 85,000,000 sorted cells from all samples.

Study-wide results and caveats: When VDJ junctions were examined, type 1 diabetes patients showed fewer insertions and more deletions. Shorter TCRB CDR3s, moderately but significantly so, marked every one of the four CD4+ subsets in Type 1 diabetes patients.

Source material: central memory CD4+ T cells from blood. The receptor was isolated from a young man with type 1 diabetes. This chain uses TRBV11-2 with TRBJ2-2, with 14 bases matching TRBD2. CDR3 amino acids: CASSFGTSGSMVAGELFF. In nucleotides, the CDR3 is TGTGCCAGCAGCTTCGGGACTAGCGGGAGTATGGTCGCCGGGGAGCTGTTTTTT.